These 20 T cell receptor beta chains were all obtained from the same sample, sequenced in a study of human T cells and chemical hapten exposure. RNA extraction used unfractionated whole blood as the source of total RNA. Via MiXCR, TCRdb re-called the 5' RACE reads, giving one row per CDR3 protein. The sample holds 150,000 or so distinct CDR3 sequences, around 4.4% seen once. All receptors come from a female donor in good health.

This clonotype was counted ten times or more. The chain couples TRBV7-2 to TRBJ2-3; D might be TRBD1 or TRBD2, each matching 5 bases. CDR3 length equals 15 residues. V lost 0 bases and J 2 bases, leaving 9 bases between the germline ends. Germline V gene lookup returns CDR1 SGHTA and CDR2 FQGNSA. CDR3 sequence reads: CASSLAGVNTDTQYF. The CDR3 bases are TGTGCCAGCAGCTTAGCGGGGGTTAACACAGATACGCAGTATTTT.

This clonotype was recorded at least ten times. CDR3 bases: TGCGCCAGCAGCTTCACAGGGATCTACGAGCAGTACTTC. Translation: CASSFTGIYEQYF. V usage is TRBV5-1 and J usage is TRBJ2-7; D is perhaps TRBD1 (6 bases). CDR1 is SGHRS, CDR2 YFSETQ, per germline. Trimming pared 2 bases from V and 3 bases from J, leaving 9 bases between. The CDR3 is made up of 13 amino acids.

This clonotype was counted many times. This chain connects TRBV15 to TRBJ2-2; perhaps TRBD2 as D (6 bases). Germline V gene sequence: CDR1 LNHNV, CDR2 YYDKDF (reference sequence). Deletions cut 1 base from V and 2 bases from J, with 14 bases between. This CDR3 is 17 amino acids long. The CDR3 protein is CATSRGIRDLNTGELFF. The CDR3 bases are TGTGCCACCAGCAGAGGTATCAGGGACTTAAACACCGGGGAGCTGTTTTTT. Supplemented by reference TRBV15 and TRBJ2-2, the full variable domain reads DAMVIQNPRYQVTQFGKPVTLSCSQTLNHNVMYWYQQKSSQAPKLLFHYYDKDFNNEADTPDNFQSRRPNTSFCFLDIRSPGLGDTAMYLCATSRGIRDLNTGELFFGEGSRLTVL.

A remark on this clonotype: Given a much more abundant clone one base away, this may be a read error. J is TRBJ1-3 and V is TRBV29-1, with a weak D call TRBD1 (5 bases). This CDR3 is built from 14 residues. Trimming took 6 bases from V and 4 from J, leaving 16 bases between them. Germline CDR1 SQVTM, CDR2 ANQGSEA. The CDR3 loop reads CSVLGRGYGNTIYF. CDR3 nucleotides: TGCAGCGTCCTTGGGAGGGGTTACGGAAACACCATATATTTT.

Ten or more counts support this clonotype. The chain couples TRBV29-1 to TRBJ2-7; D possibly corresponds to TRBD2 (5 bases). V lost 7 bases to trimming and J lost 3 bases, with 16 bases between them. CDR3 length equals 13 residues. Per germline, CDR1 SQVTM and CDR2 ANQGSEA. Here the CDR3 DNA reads TGCAGCGCGGAGGACCCACTCAGCTACGAGCAGTACTTC. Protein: CSAEDPLSYEQYF.

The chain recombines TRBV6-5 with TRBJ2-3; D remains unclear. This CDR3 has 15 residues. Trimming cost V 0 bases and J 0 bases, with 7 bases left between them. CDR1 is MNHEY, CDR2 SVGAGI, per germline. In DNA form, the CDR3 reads TGTGCCAGCAGTTACTCCCAGTATAGCACAGATACGCAGTATTTT. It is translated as CASSYSQYSTDTQYF.

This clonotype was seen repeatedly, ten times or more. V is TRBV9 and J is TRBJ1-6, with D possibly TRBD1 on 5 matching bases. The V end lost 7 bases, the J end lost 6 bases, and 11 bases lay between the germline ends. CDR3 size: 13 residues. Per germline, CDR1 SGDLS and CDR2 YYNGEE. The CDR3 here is CASQDSLNSPLHF. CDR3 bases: TGTGCCAGCCAAGACAGCCTTAATTCACCCCTCCACTTT. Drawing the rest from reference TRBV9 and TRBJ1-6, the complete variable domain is DSGVTQTPKHLITATGQRVTLRCSPRSGDLSVYWYQQSLDQGLQFLIQYYNGEERAKGNILERFSAQQFPDLHSELNLSSLELGDSALYFCASQDSLNSPLHFGNGTRLTVT.

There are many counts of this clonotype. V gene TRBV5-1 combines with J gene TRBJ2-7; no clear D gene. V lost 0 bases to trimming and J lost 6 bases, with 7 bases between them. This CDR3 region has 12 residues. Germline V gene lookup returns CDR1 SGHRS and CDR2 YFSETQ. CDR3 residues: CASSLAGFEQYF. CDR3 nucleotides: TGCGCCAGCAGCTTGGCTGGATTCGAGCAGTACTTC.

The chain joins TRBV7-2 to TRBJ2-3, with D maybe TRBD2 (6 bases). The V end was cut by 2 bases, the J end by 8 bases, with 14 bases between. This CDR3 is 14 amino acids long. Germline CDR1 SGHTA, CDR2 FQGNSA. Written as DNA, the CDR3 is TGTGCCAGCAGCTTAAGTCGGGGGTGGGGTACGCAGTATTTT. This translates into CASSLSRGWGTQYF.

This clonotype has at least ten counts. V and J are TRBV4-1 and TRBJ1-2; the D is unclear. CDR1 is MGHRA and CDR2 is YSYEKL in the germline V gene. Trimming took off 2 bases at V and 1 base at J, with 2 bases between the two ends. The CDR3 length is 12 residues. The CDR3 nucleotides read TGCGCCAGCAGCCAAAGTAACTATGGCTACACCTTC. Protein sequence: CASSQSNYGYTF.

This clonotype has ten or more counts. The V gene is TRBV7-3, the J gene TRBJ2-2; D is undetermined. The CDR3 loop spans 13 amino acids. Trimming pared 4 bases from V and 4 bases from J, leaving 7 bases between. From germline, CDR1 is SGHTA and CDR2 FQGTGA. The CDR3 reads CASSSLSTGELFF. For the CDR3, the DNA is TGTGCCAGCAGCTCCTTAAGCACCGGGGAGCTGTTTTTT.

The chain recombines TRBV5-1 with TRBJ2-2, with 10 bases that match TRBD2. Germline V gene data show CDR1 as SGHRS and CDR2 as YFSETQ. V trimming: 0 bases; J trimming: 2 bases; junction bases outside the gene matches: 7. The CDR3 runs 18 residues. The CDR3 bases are TGCGCCAGCAGCTTGGGTCCTAGCGGGGGCCCCAACACCGGGGAGCTGTTTTTT. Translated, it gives CASSLGPSGGPNTGELFF.

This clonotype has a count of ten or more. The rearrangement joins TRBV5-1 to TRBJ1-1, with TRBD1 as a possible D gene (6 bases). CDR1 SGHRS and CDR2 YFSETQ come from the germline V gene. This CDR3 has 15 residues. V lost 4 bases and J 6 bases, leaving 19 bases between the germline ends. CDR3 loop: CASSPNRVNVPEAFF. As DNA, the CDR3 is TGCGCCAGCAGCCCCAACAGGGTTAACGTTCCTGAAGCTTTCTTT.

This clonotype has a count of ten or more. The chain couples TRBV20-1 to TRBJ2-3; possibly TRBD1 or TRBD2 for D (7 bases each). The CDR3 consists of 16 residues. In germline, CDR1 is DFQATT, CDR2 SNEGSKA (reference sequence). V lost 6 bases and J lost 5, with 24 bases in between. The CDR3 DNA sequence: TGCAGTGCCCGAAAGCGGGACAGAGGGCAGGGAGATACGCAGTATTTT. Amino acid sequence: CSARKRDRGQGDTQYF.

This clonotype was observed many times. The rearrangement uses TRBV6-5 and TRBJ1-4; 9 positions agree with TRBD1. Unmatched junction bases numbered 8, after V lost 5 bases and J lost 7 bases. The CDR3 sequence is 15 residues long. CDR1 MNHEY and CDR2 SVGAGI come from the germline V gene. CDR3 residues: CASSNIQGAPEKLFF. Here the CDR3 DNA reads TGTGCCAGCAGTAACATACAGGGGGCGCCTGAAAAACTGTTTTTT.

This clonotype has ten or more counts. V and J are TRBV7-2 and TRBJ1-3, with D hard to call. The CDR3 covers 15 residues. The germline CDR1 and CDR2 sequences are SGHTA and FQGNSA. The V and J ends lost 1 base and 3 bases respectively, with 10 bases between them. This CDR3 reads CASSLGVSRGNTIYF. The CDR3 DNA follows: TGTGCCAGCAGCTTAGGGGTTTCTCGTGGAAACACCATATATTTT.

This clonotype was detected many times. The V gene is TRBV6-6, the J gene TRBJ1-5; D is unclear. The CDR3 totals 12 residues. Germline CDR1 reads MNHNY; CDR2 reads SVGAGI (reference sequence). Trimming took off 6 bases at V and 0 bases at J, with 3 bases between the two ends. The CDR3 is CASRGSNQPQHF. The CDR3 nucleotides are TGTGCCAGCAGGGGTAGCAATCAGCCCCAGCATTTT.

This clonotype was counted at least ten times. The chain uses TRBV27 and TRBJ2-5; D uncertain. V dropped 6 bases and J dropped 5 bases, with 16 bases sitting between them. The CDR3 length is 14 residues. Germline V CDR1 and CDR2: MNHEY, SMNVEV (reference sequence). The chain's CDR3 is CASSRAGSTETQYF. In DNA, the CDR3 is TGTGCCAGCAGCCGGGCCGGGTCTACGGAGACCCAGTACTTC.

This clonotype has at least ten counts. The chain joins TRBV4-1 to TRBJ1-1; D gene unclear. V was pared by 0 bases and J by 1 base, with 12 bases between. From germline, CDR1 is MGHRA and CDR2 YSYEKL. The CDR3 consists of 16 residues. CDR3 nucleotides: TGCGCCAGCAGCCAAGAGGGATCTAAAAGGAACACTGAAGCTTTCTTT. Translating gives CASSQEGSKRNTEAFF.

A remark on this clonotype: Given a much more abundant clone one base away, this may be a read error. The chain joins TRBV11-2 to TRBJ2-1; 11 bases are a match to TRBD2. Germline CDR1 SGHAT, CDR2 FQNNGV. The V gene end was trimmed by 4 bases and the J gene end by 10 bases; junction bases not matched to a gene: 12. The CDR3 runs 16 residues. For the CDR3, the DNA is TGTGCCAGCAGCTCGCGTCTTAGCGGGGGGGCGGGGGAGCAGTTCTTC. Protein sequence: CASSSRLSGGAGEQFF. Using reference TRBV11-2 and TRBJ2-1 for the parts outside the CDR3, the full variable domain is EAGVAQSPRYKIIEKRQSVAFWCNPISGHATLYWYQQILGQGPKLLIQFQNNGVVDDSQLPKDRFSAERLKGVDSTLKIQPAKLEDSAVYLCASSSRLSGGAGEQFFGPGTRLTVL.